Following are 32 T cell receptor beta chains from one sample sequenced in a study of blood T cell repertoires in COVID-19. Sequencing used immunoSEQ multiplex PCR; TCRdb keeps in-frame clones, though not all of them. The profile covers fewer than 200,000 clones, with 75% to 85% appearing a single time and roughly 15% taken by the ten largest. The sample comprised PBMCs or T cells enriched from blood (not recorded which). The receptors here all came from a man aged 45-65 years who had recovered from COVID-19.

The V and J genes are TRBV30 and TRBJ1-2; D is perhaps TRBD1 (5 bases). This CDR3 spans 13 amino acids. The germline V gene encodes CDR1 GTSNPN and CDR2 SVGIG (reference sequence). Trimming stripped 2 bases from V and 12 bases from J, with 19 bases between. The CDR3 sequence is CAWSRDSPFMDTF. The DNA for the CDR3 is TGTGCCTGGAGTCGTGACAGCCCTTTTATGGACACCTTC. Combining the CDR3 with reference TRBV30 and TRBJ1-2 gives the whole variable domain SQTIHQWPATLVQPVGSPLSLECTVEGTSNPNLYWYRQAAGRGLQLLFYSVGIGQISSEVPQNLSASRPQDRQFILSSKKLLLSDSGFYLCAWSRDSPFMDTFGSGTRLTVV.

The chain recombines TRBV6-1 with TRBJ1-3; unclear D gene. The germline V and J ends were trimmed by 2 bases and 0 bases, with 11 bases remaining between them. Germline-derived CDR1 and CDR2 are MNHNS and SASEGT. This CDR3 spans 16 amino acids. Written as DNA, the CDR3 is TGTGCCAGCAGTGAAATCGGAGGGAGCTCTGGAAACACCATATATTTT. Protein sequence: CASSEIGGSSGNTIYF.

The V call is TRBV27, the J call TRBJ2-2; weak D call: TRBD2 (6 bases). Germline CDR1 reads MNHEY; CDR2 reads SMNVEV (reference sequence). This CDR3 comprises 16 residues. V was shortened by 3 bases and J by 0 bases, with 11 bases between the two germline ends. In DNA form, the CDR3 reads TGTGCCAGCAGTTTTTTCGGGGGTTCGAACACCGGGGAGCTGTTTTTT. It specifies CASSFFGGSNTGELFF.

The V gene is TRBV15, the J gene TRBJ1-1; TRBD1 aligns across 10 bases. The germline CDR1 and CDR2 sequences are LNHNV and YYDKDF (reference sequence). The CDR3 covers 15 residues. V gave up 3 bases and J gave up 8 bases; unmatched junction bases: 9. DNA for the CDR3: TGTGCCACCAGCAGGGCCGGGACAGGGGCCCTCGAAGCTTTCTTT. It codes for CATSRAGTGALEAFF.

The chain couples TRBV7-2 to TRBJ1-5, with 9 bases matching TRBD1. V gave up 2 bases and J gave up 3 bases; unmatched junction bases: 5. Germline CDR1 and CDR2: SGHTA and FQGNSA. This CDR3 has 16 residues. Written as DNA, the CDR3 is TGTGCCAGCAGCTTAAACGGACAGGGGAACAATCAGCCCCAGCATTTT. Residues: CASSLNGQGNNQPQHF. Using reference TRBV7-2 and TRBJ1-5 for the parts outside the CDR3, the full variable domain is GAGVSQSPSNKVTEKGKDVELRCDPISGHTALYWYRQSLGQGLEFLIYFQGNSAPDKSGLPSDRFSAERTGGSVSTLTIQRTQQEDSAVYLCASSLNGQGNNQPQHFGDGTRLSIL.

The chain combines TRBV6-5 with TRBJ1-1; D gene ambiguous. Germline loops: CDR1 MNHEY, CDR2 SVGAGI. With 7 bases removed from V and 5 bases from J, the gap between germline ends came to 11 bases. CDR3 length equals 12 residues. The CDR3 nucleotides read TGTGCCAGCAACCCCCCAGGAACTGAAGCTTTCTTT. It specifies CASNPPGTEAFF.

V is TRBV14 and J is TRBJ1-6; TRBD1 is a possible D gene (5 bases). V was shortened by 7 bases and J by 9 bases, with 16 bases between the two germline ends. The germline V gene has CDR1 SGHDN and CDR2 FVKESK. The CDR3 consists of 14 residues. The CDR3 sequence is CASTRGGVGSPLHF. CDR3 DNA: TGTGCCAGCACCCGAGGAGGGGTTGGTTCACCCCTCCACTTT.

V is TRBV5-4 and J is TRBJ1-4; D not certain. This CDR3 comprises 12 residues. In germline, CDR1 is SGHNT, CDR2 YYREEE (reference sequence). Trimming took 3 bases from V and 8 from J, leaving 8 bases between them. CDR3: CASSSSREKLFF. As DNA, the CDR3 is TGTGCCAGCAGCTCGTCCAGGGAAAAACTGTTTTTT.

The V and J genes are TRBV6-5 and TRBJ1-3, with D unresolved. The V and J ends lost 0 bases and 3 bases respectively, with 12 bases between them. The CDR3 runs 16 residues. Germline V gives CDR1 MNHEY, CDR2 SVGAGI. The CDR3 bases are TGTGCCAGCAGTTACTCGATTTTGGGAGGTGGAAACACCATATATTTT. As protein: CASSYSILGGGNTIYF.

V usage is TRBV6-5 and J usage is TRBJ1-5; D is unclear. This CDR3 spans 15 amino acids. Trimming left V 6 bases short and J 0 bases short, with 12 bases between. In germline, CDR1 is MNHEY, CDR2 SVGAGI. The CDR3 DNA follows: TGTGCCAGCAGAGCCGAGGAGGCTAGCAATCAGCCCCAGCATTTT. Its translation is CASRAEEASNQPQHF.

V usage is TRBV14 and J usage is TRBJ1-4; no definite D call. Germline CDR1 and CDR2: SGHDN and FVKESK. With 1 base removed from V and 3 bases from J, the gap between germline ends came to 12 bases. The CDR3 is made up of 16 amino acids. The CDR3 DNA sequence: TGTGCCAGCAGCCAAGTCCGGGGATCCGCTAATGAAAAACTGTTTTTT. Its protein is CASSQVRGSANEKLFF.

This clone was seen a single time. The genes are TRBV20-1 and TRBJ1-2; D remains ambiguous. Germline CDR1 and CDR2: DFQATT and SNEGSKA (reference sequence). There are 11 residues in the CDR3. CDR3 coding DNA: TGCAGACCGGGAGGGAAACCGGGCTACACCTTC. Residues: CRPGGKPGYTF.

The chain recombines TRBV9 with TRBJ1-5; D is ambiguous. V was shortened by 4 bases and J by 1 base, with 15 bases between the two germline ends. Germline V lookup: CDR1 SGDLS, CDR2 YYNGEE. The CDR3 length is 16 residues. The chain's CDR3 is CASSPGVGASNQPQHF. CDR3 DNA sequence: TGTGCCAGCAGCCCTGGCGTGGGAGCGAGCAATCAGCCCCAGCATTTT.

The table lists this clone with a count of one. The sample carries other DNA sequences with the same CDR3. This sequence joins TRBV7-2 and TRBJ2-5; 10 positions match TRBD2. J gave up 4 bases and V 3 bases, and 5 bases lay outside the gene matches. Looked up from germline, CDR1 is SGHTA and CDR2 is FQGNSA. CDR3 length equals 15 residues. The CDR3 DNA reads TGTGCCAGCAGCTTGAGCGGGGGGGCCGGAGAGACCCAGTACTTC. Its protein is CASSLSGGAGETQYF. The whole variable domain, remainder taken from reference TRBV7-2 and TRBJ2-5, is GAGVSQSPSNKVTEKGKDVELRCDPISGHTALYWYRQSLGQGLEFLIYFQGNSAPDKSGLPSDRFSAERTGGSVSTLTIQRTQQEDSAVYLCASSLSGGAGETQYFGPGTRLLVL.

The rearrangement links TRBV5-1 to TRBJ1-1; D is ambiguous. Germline-derived CDR1 and CDR2 are SGHRS and YFSETQ. The CDR3 sequence is 13 residues long. Trimming left V 0 bases short and J 3 bases short, with 6 bases between. CDR3 loop: CASSLDPDTEAFF. The CDR3, as DNA: TGCGCCAGCAGCTTGGATCCGGACACTGAAGCTTTCTTT.

The table lists this clone with many counts. This chain connects TRBV29-1 to TRBJ1-3; D is unclear. Trimming removed 4 bases at V and 3 bases at J, with 13 bases between. Germline values: CDR1 SQVTM, CDR2 ANQGSEA. The CDR3 consists of 14 residues. CDR3 residues: CSVAEVVNGNTIYF. The DNA of the CDR3 is TGCAGCGTTGCGGAGGTAGTGAATGGAAACACCATATATTTT. Full variable domain (remainder filled in from reference TRBV29-1 and TRBJ1-3): SAVISQKPSRDICQRGTSLTIQCQVDSQVTMMFWYRQQPGQSLTLIATANQGSEATYESGFVIDKFPISRPNLTFSTLTVSNMSPEDSSIYLCSVAEVVNGNTIYFGEGSWLTVV.

This chain links TRBV2 with TRBJ2-5; 9 bases agree with TRBD1. After removal of 7 bases from V and 2 bases from J, the junction contained 8 bases not matched to a gene. This CDR3 contains 15 residues. Germline V gene data show CDR1 as SNHLY and CDR2 as FYNNEI. The CDR3 nucleotides are TGTGCCAGCACTTGGGGGACAGGGAGACAAGAGACCCAGTACTTC. Protein sequence: CASTWGTGRQETQYF.

The gene calls are TRBV28 and TRBJ1-2; tentative D call: TRBD1 (6 bases). Germline CDR1 reads MDHEN; CDR2 reads SYDVKM. V was cut by 7 bases and J by 4 bases, with 10 bases left in between. This CDR3 has 12 residues. CDR3 DNA: TGTGCCAGCAATAACAGGGCCTATGGCTACACCTTC. It specifies CASNNRAYGYTF.

The rearrangement uses TRBV5-8 and TRBJ2-2, with TRBD1 identical over 8 bases. After removal of 0 bases from V and 4 bases from J, the junction contained 2 bases not matched to a gene. The CDR3 runs 15 residues. CDR1 and CDR2 (germline): SGHTS, YDEGEE. Here the CDR3 DNA reads TGTGCCAGCAGCTTGGTCACAGGGGGCACCGGGGAGCTGTTTTTT. Protein: CASSLVTGGTGELFF.

This rearrangement joins TRBV15 to TRBJ1-2, with 9 nucleotides matching TRBD1. Germline lookup yields CDR1 LNHNV and CDR2 YYDKDF (reference sequence). Trimming took 1 base from V and 5 from J; bases not matched to a gene: 20. CDR3 length: 20 amino acids. CDR3 residues: CATSRGGGTGPTQISYGYTF. DNA for the CDR3: TGTGCCACCAGCAGAGGAGGGGGGACAGGGCCCACCCAAATATCTTATGGCTACACCTTC.

The chain has TRBV4-2 and TRBJ2-7; 12 positions agree with TRBD2. CDR1 LGHNA and CDR2 YNFKEQ come from the germline V gene. V shed 1 base, J shed 2 bases, and the junction held 0 bases outside the gene matches. This CDR3 is built from 15 residues. The CDR3 reads CASSQGTSGAYEQYF. CDR3 bases: TGTGCCAGCAGCCAAGGGACTAGCGGGGCCTACGAGCAGTACTTC.

V usage is TRBV13 and J usage is TRBJ1-1, with TRBD1 matching over 10 bases. The trim removed 5 bases at V and 2 bases at J, leaving 2 bases unmatched. CDR3 size: 14 residues. Germline assignment: CDR1 PRHDT and CDR2 FYEKMQ (reference sequence). As DNA, the CDR3 is TGTGCCAGCAGCGACAGGGGGCTAAACACTGAAGCTTTCTTT. This gives the protein CASSDRGLNTEAFF. Full variable domain (outside the CDR3, taken from reference TRBV13 and TRBJ1-1): AAGVIQSPRHLIKEKRETATLKCYPIPRHDTVYWYQQGPGQDPQFLISFYEKMQSDKGSIPDRFSAQQFSDYHSELNMSSLELGDSALYFCASSDRGLNTEAFFGQGTRLTVV.

V and J are TRBV4-1 and TRBJ1-3; perhaps TRBD1 as D (6 bases). Germline V gene lookup returns CDR1 MGHRA and CDR2 YSYEKL. This CDR3 is 15 amino acids long. V lost 1 base and J lost 2, with 9 bases in between. The CDR3 nucleotides read TGCGCCAGCAGCCAAGTTAGGGGGACTGGAAACACCATATATTTT. Its protein product is CASSQVRGTGNTIYF.

The chain joins TRBV11-2 to TRBJ1-6; 7 nucleotides line up with TRBD1. This CDR3 spans 15 amino acids. V lost 5 bases, J lost 9 bases, and 10 bases stayed unmatched. Germline values: CDR1 SGHAT, CDR2 FQNNGV. The CDR3 spells CASSLPGTVVSPLHF. The DNA for the CDR3 is TGTGCCAGCAGCCTCCCGGGGACAGTCGTTTCACCCCTCCACTTT. Complete variable domain (other parts from reference TRBV11-2 and TRBJ1-6): EAGVAQSPRYKIIEKRQSVAFWCNPISGHATLYWYQQILGQGPKLLIQFQNNGVVDDSQLPKDRFSAERLKGVDSTLKIQPAKLEDSAVYLCASSLPGTVVSPLHFGNGTRLTVT.

The chain couples TRBV5-6 to TRBJ2-3; D ambiguous. The V and J ends lost 0 bases and 4 bases respectively, with 12 bases between them. The CDR3 covers 15 residues. CDR1 and CDR2 from the germline V gene are SGHDT and YYEEEE. The CDR3, as DNA: TGTGCCAGCAGCTTGGGTCTAGTAGGTTCAGATACGCAGTATTTT. Translation: CASSLGLVGSDTQYF.

The chain employs TRBV5-1 and TRBJ2-7; D is perhaps TRBD1 (6 bases). Looked up from germline, CDR1 is SGHRS and CDR2 is YFSETQ. The CDR3 is 18 amino acids. V was clipped by 1 base and J by 5 bases, with 25 bases between them. In DNA, the CDR3 is TGCGCCAGCAGCTTGACCCGAGGGGGAAAAAGTCCACCTGACGAGCAGTACTTC. The encoded protein is CASSLTRGGKSPPDEQYF.

This chain's CDR3 is CASSGGTALLNTEAFF. CDR3 nucleotides: TGTGCCAGTAGTGGCGGGACAGCGTTACTGAACACTGAAGCTTTCTTT. The V call is TRBV19, the J call TRBJ1-1; 7 bases agree with TRBD1. CDR3 length: 16 residues. Looked up from germline, CDR1 is LNHDA and CDR2 is SQIVND (reference sequence). Losses at the gene ends were 5 bases for V and 0 bases for J; bases not matched to a gene: 9.

The chain combines TRBV12-3 or TRBV12-4 with TRBJ2-1; possibly TRBD2 for D (7 bases). The CDR3 has 13 residues. Trimming took off 2 bases at V and 10 bases at J, with 12 bases between the two ends. In DNA, the CDR3 is TGTGCCAGCAGTTTACAACAGGGAGGGGAGCAGTTCTTC. Translation gives CASSLQQGGEQFF.

The gene calls are TRBV27 and TRBJ1-5; TRBD1 might be the D (5 bases). Germline values: CDR1 MNHEY, CDR2 SMNVEV (reference sequence). CDR3 length: 15 amino acids. V lost 5 bases to trimming and J lost 6 bases, with 17 bases between them. The CDR3 region is CASSPVSGRPQPQHF. In nucleotides, the CDR3 is TGTGCCAGCAGTCCCGTCTCAGGGAGGCCTCAGCCCCAGCATTTT.

The chain couples TRBV3-1 (or the pseudogene TRBV3-2) to TRBJ2-5; 8 bases are a match to TRBD2. Germline CDR1 LGHDT, CDR2 YNNKEL (reference sequence). J gave up 2 bases and V 4 bases, and 6 bases lay outside the gene matches. The CDR3 totals 15 residues. CDR3 nucleotide sequence: TGTGCCAGCAGCCCAAGCGGGGGATTTCAAGAGACCCAGTACTTC. This gives the protein CASSPSGGFQETQYF.

This clone has more than one count but fewer than ten. This chain joins TRBV7-8 and TRBJ1-1; D ambiguous. Germline lookup yields CDR1 SGHVS and CDR2 FQNEAQ. Trimming pared 2 bases from V and 1 base from J, leaving 5 bases between. The CDR3 spans 13 residues. CDR3 residues: CASSLTRNTEAFF. DNA for the CDR3: TGTGCCAGCAGCTTAACGAGGAACACTGAAGCTTTCTTT.

About this clone itself: Different DNA sequences within this sample yield the same CDR3. The chain has TRBV14 and TRBJ1-2; no clear D gene. This CDR3 has 12 residues. Trimming left V 0 bases short and J 8 bases short, with 7 bases between. Germline values: CDR1 SGHDN, CDR2 FVKESK. DNA of the CDR3: TGTGCCAGCAGCCAAGATCGAGTGGGCTACACCTTC. Its translation: CASSQDRVGYTF.